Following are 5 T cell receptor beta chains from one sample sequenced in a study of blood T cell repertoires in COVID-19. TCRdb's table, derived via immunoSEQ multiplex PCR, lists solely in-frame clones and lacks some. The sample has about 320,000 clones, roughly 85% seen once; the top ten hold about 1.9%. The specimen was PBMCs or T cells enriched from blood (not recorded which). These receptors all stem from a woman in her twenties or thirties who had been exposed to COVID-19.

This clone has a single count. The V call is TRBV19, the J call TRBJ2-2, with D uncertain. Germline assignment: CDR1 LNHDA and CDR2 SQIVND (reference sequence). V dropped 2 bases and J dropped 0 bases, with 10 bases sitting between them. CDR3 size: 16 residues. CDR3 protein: CASSITHIANTGELFF. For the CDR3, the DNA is TGTGCCAGTAGTATAACACACATCGCGAACACCGGGGAGCTGTTTTTT.

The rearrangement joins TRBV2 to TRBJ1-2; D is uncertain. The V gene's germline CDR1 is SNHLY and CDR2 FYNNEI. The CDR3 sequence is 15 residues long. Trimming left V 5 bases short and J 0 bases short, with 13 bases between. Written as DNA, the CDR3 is TGTGCCAGCAGTTATTCCCGGTTTACTAACTATGGCTACACCTTC. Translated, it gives CASSYSRFTNYGYTF. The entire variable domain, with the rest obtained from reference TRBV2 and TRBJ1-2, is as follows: EPEVTQTPSHQVTQMGQEVILRCVPISNHLYFYWYRQILGQKVEFLVSFYNNEISEKSEIFDDQFSVERPDGSNFTLKIRSTKLEDSAMYFCASSYSRFTNYGYTFGSGTRLTVV.

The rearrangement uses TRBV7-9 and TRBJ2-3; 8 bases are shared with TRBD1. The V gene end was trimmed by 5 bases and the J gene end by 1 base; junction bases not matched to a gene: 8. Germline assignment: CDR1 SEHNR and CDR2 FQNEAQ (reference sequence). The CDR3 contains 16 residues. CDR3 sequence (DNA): TGTGCCAGCAGCCACTCGACGGGACAGGGCACAGATACGCAGTATTTT. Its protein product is CASSHSTGQGTDTQYF.

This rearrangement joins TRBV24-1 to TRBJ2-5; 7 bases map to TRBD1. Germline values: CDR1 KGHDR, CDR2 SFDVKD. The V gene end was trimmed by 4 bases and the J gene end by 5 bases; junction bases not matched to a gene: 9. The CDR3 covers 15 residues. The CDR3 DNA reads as TGTGCCACCAGTGACTCCGACAGGGATCGGGAGACCCAGTACTTC. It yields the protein CATSDSDRDRETQYF.

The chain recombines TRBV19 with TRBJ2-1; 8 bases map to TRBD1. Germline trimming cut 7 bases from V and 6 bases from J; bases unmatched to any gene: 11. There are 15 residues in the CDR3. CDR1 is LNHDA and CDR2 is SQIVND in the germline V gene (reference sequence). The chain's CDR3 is CASTPRTGYSNEQFF. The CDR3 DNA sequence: TGTGCCAGTACCCCCCGGACAGGGTATAGCAATGAGCAGTTCTTC.